Listed below are T cell receptor beta chains from one sample, sequenced in a study of CD8 T cells in Susac syndrome. TCRdb passed the immunoSEQ multiplex PCR reads through MiXCR, listing each CDR3 protein once. Here the sample spans over 130,000 distinct CDR3 sequences, just under 95% being singletons. Sequencing was done on a sample of CD4+ T cells from PBMCs. The receptor set was obtained from a human donor with Susac syndrome. Each CDR3 is given with its conserved first and last residue. Each record gives: V gene, clone size, D gene, J gene, CDR3 protein, CDR3 DNA. The D gene is left open where the match is weak. Not every row has a clone size; where given, it reads once, few, many or a size class.

TRBV20-1	-	-	TRBJ1-5	CSARGAGAYQPQHF	TGCAGTGCCCGCGGGGCGGGGGCTTATCAGCCCCAGCATTTT
TRBV7-8	-	-	TRBJ2-1	CASSRLHGPLNPNEQFF	TGTGCCAGCAGCCGCTTACACGGTCCCCTGAACCCCAATGAGCAGTTCTTC
TRBV29-1	-	TRBD1	TRBJ2-7	CSVAQGAYEQYF	TGCAGCGTTGCGCAGGGGGCTTACGAGCAGTACTTC
TRBV9	-	-	TRBJ2-4	CASSVLGDGIQYF	TGTGCCAGCAGCGTGTTGGGTGATGGCATTCAGTACTTC
TRBV15	once	TRBD2	TRBJ2-3	CATSRATGGPGTDTQYF	TGTGCCACCAGCAGAGCAACGGGGGGGCCGGGCACAGATACGCAGTATTTT
TRBV20-1	-	TRBD2	TRBJ2-7	CSTGLAGGSPYEQYF	TGCAGTACCGGACTAGCGGGAGGTTCTCCCTACGAGCAGTACTTC
TRBV6-4	-	-	TRBJ2-1	CASSVASDYNEQFF	TGTGCCAGCAGTGTGGCTAGCGACTACAATGAGCAGTTCTTC
TRBV30	-	-	TRBJ2-7	CAWKHPRGAHEQYF	TGTGCCTGGAAGCACCCCAGGGGGGCCCACGAGCAGTACTTC
TRBV9	-	-	TRBJ2-1	CASSPRGQIDNEQFF	TGTGCCAGCAGCCCCCGCGGGCAAATAGACAATGAGCAGTTCTTC
TRBV18	-	-	TRBJ2-3	CASSPFKDTQYF	TGTGCCAGCTCACCATTTAAAGATACGCAGTATTTT
TRBV20-1	-	-	TRBJ2-7	CSARRGSYEQYF	TGCAGTGCTAGACGTGGCTCCTACGAGCAGTACTTC
TRBV18	-	TRBD1	TRBJ2-7	CASSPGQGGSYEQYF	TGTGCCAGCTCACCCGGACAGGGGGGATCCTACGAGCAGTACTTC
TRBV20-1	-	-	TRBJ1-2	CSARDSDTF	TGCAGTGCTAGAGATTCCGACACCTTC
TRBV12-3/TRBV12-4	-	-	TRBJ1-2	CASSLVREGGYTF	TGTGCCAGCAGTTTGGTCAGGGAGGGAGGCTACACCTTC
TRBV3-1	-	-	TRBJ2-2	CASSLTIGELFF	TGTGCCAGCAGCCTAACTATCGGGGAGCTGTTTTTT
TRBV30	-	-	TRBJ2-7	CAWRGGTTYEQYF	TGTGCCTGGAGAGGGGGGACTACCTACGAGCAGTACTTC
TRBV7-9	-	-	TRBJ1-5	CASRGAANQPQHF	TGTGCCAGCCGAGGGGCAGCGAATCAGCCCCAGCATTTT
TRBV18	-	-	TRBJ2-5	CASSPPSRNQETQYF	TGTGCCAGCTCACCACCTTCACGGAACCAAGAGACCCAGTACTTC
TRBV28	-	-	TRBJ1-6	CASSILRGYNSPLHF	TGTGCCAGCAGTATTCTCAGGGGCTATAATTCACCCCTCCACTTT
TRBV27	-	-	TRBJ2-3	CASSLEVGLDTQYF	TGTGCCAGCAGTTTAGAGGTAGGGCTAGATACGCAGTATTTT
TRBV3-1	-	TRBD2	TRBJ2-3	CASSQDLSGGVDTQYF	TGTGCCAGCAGCCAAGATCTGAGCGGGGGGGTGGATACGCAGTATTTT
TRBV7-9	-	-	TRBJ1-2	CASSLGGQGVYGYTF	TGTGCCAGCAGCTTAGGTGGTCAGGGAGTCTATGGCTACACCTTC
TRBV5-1	few	-	TRBJ1-1	CASSFGANTEAFF	TGCGCCAGCAGCTTCGGCGCGAACACTGAAGCTTTCTTT
TRBV10-3	-	TRBD2	TRBJ2-5	CAILSGSLKTQYF	TGTGCCATCTTAAGCGGGAGTCTGAAGACCCAGTACTTC
TRBV20-1	-	-	TRBJ1-1	CSASQQNTEAFF	TGCAGTGCTAGTCAACAGAACACTGAAGCTTTCTTT
TRBV9	-	TRBD2	TRBJ2-1	CASSVASLAGGNEQFF	TGTGCCAGCAGCGTAGCTTCCCTAGCGGGGGGCAATGAGCAGTTCTTC
TRBV28	-	-	TRBJ1-5	CASGRGNQPQHF	TGTGCCAGTGGACGTGGCAATCAGCCCCAGCATTTT
TRBV4-2	once	TRBD1	TRBJ2-7	CASSHPGQGNVEQYF	TGTGCCAGCAGCCACCCTGGACAGGGGAATGTCGAGCAGTACTTC
TRBV5-1	-	-	TRBJ1-2	CASSFRTDYGYTF	TGCGCCAGCAGCTTCCGGACGGACTATGGCTACACCTTC
TRBV5-1	-	TRBD1	TRBJ2-3	CASSPSPRTGPDTQYF	TGCGCCAGCAGCCCCTCGCCCCGGACAGGGCCGGATACGCAGTATTTT
TRBV18	-	-	TRBJ2-7	CASSPRNVYEQYF	TGTGCCAGCTCACCACGTAACGTATACGAGCAGTACTTC
TRBV30	-	-	TRBJ2-4	CAWSIGRIAKNIQYF	TGTGCCTGGAGTATTGGACGAATAGCCAAAAACATTCAGTACTTC
TRBV3-1	-	-	TRBJ2-7	CASSRSDSSYEQYF	TGTGCCAGCAGCCGATCGGACTCTTCCTACGAGCAGTACTTC
TRBV20-1	-	-	TRBJ2-2	CSASGAVPEELFF	TGCAGTGCTAGCGGCGCTGTGCCGGAGGAGCTGTTTTTT
TRBV30	-	-	TRBJ1-1	CACANPDRNTEAFF	TGTGCCTGCGCAAACCCGGACAGGAACACTGAAGCTTTCTTT
TRBV12-3/TRBV12-4	-	TRBD2	TRBJ2-1	CASSAGGPYNEQFF	TGTGCCAGCAGTGCGGGGGGGCCGTACAATGAGCAGTTCTTC
TRBV7-2	-	-	TRBJ1-2	CASSWDTLYGYTF	TGTGCCAGCAGCTGGGACACCCTCTATGGCTACACCTTC
TRBV11-2	-	-	TRBJ1-1	CASSIRGDTEAFF	TGTGCCAGCAGCATCAGGGGTGACACTGAAGCTTTCTTT
TRBV28	-	-	TRBJ2-1	CASSSPGSRGYNEQFF	TGTGCCAGCAGTTCTCCAGGGAGTAGGGGCTACAATGAGCAGTTCTTC
TRBV25-1	-	-	TRBJ1-1	CASSRGGRATEAFF	TGTGCCAGCAGTAGGGGGGGGAGGGCCACTGAAGCTTTCTTT
TRBV20-1	-	TRBD1	TRBJ1-1	CSARDRGLGDTEAFF	TGCAGTGCTAGAGACAGGGGGCTAGGTGACACTGAAGCTTTCTTT
TRBV28	-	-	TRBJ1-1	CASSLLRAEAFF	TGTGCCAGCAGTTTATTAAGGGCCGAAGCTTTCTTT
TRBV11-2	-	-	TRBJ1-4	CASSLGRPTSTNEKLFF	TGTGCCAGCAGCTTAGGACGGCCCACATCAACTAATGAAAAACTGTTTTTT
TRBV4-1	-	-	TRBJ1-6	CASSQQNSPLHF	TGCGCCAGCAGCCAACAGAATTCACCCCTCCACTTT
TRBV18	-	-	TRBJ1-6	CASSPLPSLAGVNSPLHF	TGTGCCAGCTCACCCCTCCCTAGTCTGGCAGGGGTCAATTCACCCCTCCACTTT
TRBV28	-	-	TRBJ2-1	CASSLARSGDEQFF	TGTGCCAGCAGTTTAGCCAGGTCCGGGGATGAGCAGTTCTTC
TRBV30	few	-	TRBJ1-2	CAWSVGPIYGYTF	TGTGCCTGGAGTGTCGGCCCCATCTATGGCTACACCTTC
TRBV6-4	once	-	TRBJ2-3	CASSDGSSDTQYF	TGTGCCAGCAGTGACGGCTCCTCCGATACGCAGTATTTT
TRBV28	-	-	TRBJ2-5	CASSLTQETQYF	TGTGCCAGCAGTTTGACCCAAGAGACCCAGTACTTC
TRBV29-1	-	TRBD1	TRBJ2-1	CSVERQGARNEQFF	TGCAGCGTTGAAAGACAGGGGGCGAGGAATGAGCAGTTCTTC
TRBV20-1	-	-	TRBJ1-5	CSASLGPGNQPQHF	TGCAGTGCTAGTCTTGGACCGGGGAATCAGCCCCAGCATTTT
TRBV5-4	once	-	TRBJ2-4	CASSIQGANIQYF	TGTGCCAGCAGCATCCAGGGCGCAAACATTCAGTACTTC